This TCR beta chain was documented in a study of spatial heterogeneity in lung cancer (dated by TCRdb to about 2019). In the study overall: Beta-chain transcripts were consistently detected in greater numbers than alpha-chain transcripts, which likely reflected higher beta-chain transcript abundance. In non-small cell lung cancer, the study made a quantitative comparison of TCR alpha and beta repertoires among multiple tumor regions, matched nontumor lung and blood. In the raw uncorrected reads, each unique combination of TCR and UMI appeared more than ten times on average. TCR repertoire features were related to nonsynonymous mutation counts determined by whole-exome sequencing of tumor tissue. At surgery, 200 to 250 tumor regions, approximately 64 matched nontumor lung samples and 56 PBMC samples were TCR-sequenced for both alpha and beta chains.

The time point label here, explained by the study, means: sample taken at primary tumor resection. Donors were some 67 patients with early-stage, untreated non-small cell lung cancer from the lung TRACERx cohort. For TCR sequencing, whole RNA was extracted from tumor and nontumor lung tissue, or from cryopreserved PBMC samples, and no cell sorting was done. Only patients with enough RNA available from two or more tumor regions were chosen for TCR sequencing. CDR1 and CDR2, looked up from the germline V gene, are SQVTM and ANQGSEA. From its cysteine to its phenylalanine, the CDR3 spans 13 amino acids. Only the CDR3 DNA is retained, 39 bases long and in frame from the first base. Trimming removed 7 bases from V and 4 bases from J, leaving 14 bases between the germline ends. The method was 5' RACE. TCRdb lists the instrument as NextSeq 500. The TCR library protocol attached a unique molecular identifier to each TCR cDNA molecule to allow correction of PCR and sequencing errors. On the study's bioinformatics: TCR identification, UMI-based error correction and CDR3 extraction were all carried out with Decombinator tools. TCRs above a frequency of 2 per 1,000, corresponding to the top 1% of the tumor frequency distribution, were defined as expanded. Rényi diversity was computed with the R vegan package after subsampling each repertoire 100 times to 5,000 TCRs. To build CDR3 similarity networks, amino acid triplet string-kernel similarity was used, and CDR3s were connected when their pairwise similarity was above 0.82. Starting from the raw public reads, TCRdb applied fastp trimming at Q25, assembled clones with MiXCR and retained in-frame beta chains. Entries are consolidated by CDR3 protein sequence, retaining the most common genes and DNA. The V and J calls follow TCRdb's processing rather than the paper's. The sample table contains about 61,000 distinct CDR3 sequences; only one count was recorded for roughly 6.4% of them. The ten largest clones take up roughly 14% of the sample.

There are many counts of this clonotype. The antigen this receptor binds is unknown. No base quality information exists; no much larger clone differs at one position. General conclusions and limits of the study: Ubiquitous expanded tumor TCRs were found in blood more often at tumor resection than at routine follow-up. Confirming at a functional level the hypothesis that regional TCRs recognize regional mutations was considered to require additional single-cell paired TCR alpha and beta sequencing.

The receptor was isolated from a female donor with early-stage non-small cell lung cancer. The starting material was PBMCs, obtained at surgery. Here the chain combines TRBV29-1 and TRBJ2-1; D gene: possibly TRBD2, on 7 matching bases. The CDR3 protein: CSEGGAFYNEQFF. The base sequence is TGCAGCGAAGGGGGGGCGTTTTACAATGAGCAGTTCTTC.